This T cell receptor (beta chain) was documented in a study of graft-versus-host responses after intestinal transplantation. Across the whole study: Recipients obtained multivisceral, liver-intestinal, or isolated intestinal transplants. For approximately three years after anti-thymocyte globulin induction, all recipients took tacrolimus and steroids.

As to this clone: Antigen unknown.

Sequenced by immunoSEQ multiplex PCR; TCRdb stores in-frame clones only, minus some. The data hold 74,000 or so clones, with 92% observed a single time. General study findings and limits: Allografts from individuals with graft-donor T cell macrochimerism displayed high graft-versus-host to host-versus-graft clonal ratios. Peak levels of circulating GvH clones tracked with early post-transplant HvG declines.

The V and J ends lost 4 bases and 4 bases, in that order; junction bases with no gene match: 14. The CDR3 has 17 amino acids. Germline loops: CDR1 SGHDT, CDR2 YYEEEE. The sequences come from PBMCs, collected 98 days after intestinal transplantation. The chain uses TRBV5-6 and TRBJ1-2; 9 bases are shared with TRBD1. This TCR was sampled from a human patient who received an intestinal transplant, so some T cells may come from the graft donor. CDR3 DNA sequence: TGTGCCAGCAGCCCCTTCCCAATAGACAGGGGGATCTATGGCTACACCTTC. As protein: CASSPFPIDRGIYGYTF.